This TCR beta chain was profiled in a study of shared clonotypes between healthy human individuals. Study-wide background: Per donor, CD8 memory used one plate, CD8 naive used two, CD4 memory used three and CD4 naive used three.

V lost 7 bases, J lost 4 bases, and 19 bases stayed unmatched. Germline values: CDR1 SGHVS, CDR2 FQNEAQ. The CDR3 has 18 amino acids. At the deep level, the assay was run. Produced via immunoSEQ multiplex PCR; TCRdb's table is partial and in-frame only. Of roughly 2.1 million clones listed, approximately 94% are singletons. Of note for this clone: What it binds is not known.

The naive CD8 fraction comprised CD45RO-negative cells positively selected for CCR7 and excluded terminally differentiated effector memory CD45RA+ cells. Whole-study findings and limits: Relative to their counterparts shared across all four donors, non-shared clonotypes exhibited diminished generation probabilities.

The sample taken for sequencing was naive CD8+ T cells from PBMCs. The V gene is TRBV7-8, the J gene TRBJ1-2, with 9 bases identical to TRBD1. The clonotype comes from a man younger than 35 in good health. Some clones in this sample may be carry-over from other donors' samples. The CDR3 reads CASTRSSYRGRDIYGYTF. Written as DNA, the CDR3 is TGTGCCAGCACCCGAAGTTCTTACAGGGGGCGAGATATCTATGGCTACACCTTC.